This TCR beta chain appears in the sequencing data of a study of blood T cell repertoires in COVID-19. Study-level information: Specimens from acute and convalescent COVID-19 originated in the United States, Italy and Spain. In each case, the material was cDNA or gDNA derived from T cells, B-cell-depleted T cells, or PBMCs.

CDR3 length equals 14 residues. V was clipped by 2 bases and J by 1 base, with 6 bases between them. Germline CDR1 reads LNHDA; CDR2 reads SQIVND (reference sequence). Study processing details: Amplifying reference gene primers gave estimates of nucleated cell counts. Sequenced by immunoSEQ multiplex PCR; TCRdb stores in-frame clones only, minus some. V and J calls and clone size follow that table, whereas D and trimming were derived from the DNA. The sample gives a few hundred thousand clones, 65% to 90% of which show up once; 6% to 9% is in the top ten. The clonotype comes from a human donor in a cohort sampled during active COVID-19. This rearrangement joins TRBV19 to TRBJ1-5, with D perhaps TRBD1 (5 bases). Sequencing was carried out using peripheral blood. CDR3 in amino acids: CASSIQGSNQPQHF. The CDR3 nucleotides are TGTGCCAGTAGTATACAGGGAAGCAATCAGCCCCAGCATTTT.